The 25 T cell receptor beta chains below were found in one sample sequenced in a study of T cells after yellow fever vaccination (dated 2019 in TCRdb). Library construction relied on 5' RACE. The instrument given in TCRdb is Illumina NovaSeq 6000. Using fastp trimming at Q25 and MiXCR clonotype assembly, TCRdb reanalyzed the public sequencing data and kept in-frame beta chains. Every CDR3 protein is listed once, alongside the most common genes and DNA of its rows. The sample contains a few hundred thousand distinct CDR3 sequences, around 4.9% of them found a single time. The ten top clones hold less than 3.5% of the sample. Explained via the paper, the treatment or condition label denotes: live attenuated yellow fever vaccine strain. The input for sequencing was CD4+ T cells sorted from PBMCs, taken on the day of the yellow fever booster vaccination. These receptors all stem from a man aged 18 to 30 who received the YFV17D yellow fever vaccine.

This chain joins TRBV5-1 and TRBJ2-7; the D is unclear. Germline V gene sequence: CDR1 SGHRS, CDR2 YFSETQ. This CDR3 spans 14 amino acids. Trimming pared 9 bases from V and 0 bases from J, leaving 16 bases between. CDR3: CATGPGHSSYEQYF. CDR3 sequence (DNA): TGCGCCACCGGGCCCGGGCACAGCTCCTACGAGCAGTACTTC.

This clonotype has a handful of counts. The rearrangement uses TRBV20-1 and TRBJ1-1, with TRBD1 matching over 7 bases. The trim removed 5 bases at V and 4 bases at J, leaving 13 bases unmatched. This CDR3 contains 15 residues. Germline V gives CDR1 DFQATT, CDR2 SNEGSKA (reference sequence). CDR3 DNA: TGCAGTGCTCTCTTAGGGGGCTTAAGTAGCACTGAAGCTTTCTTT. The encoded protein is CSALLGGLSSTEAFF.

This clonotype was seen repeatedly, ten times or more. The chain carries TRBV5-1 and TRBJ2-3; TRBD2 might be the D (6 bases). From germline, CDR1 is SGHRS and CDR2 YFSETQ. The CDR3 spans 16 residues. Between the trimmed V and J ends, which lost 0 bases and 6 bases, there was a span of 17 bases. DNA of the CDR3: TGCGCCAGCAGCTTGGCTCTAGCGAACGAAGGGGATACGCAGTATTTT. This codes for CASSLALANEGDTQYF.

The chain links TRBV9 to TRBJ2-1; 13 bases match TRBD2. Per germline, CDR1 SGDLS and CDR2 YYNGEE. The trim removed 4 bases at V and 1 base at J, leaving 5 bases unmatched. The CDR3 covers 17 residues. The CDR3 region has the DNA TGTGCCAGCAGCCAGGGACTAGCGGGGCCATCCTACAATGAGCAGTTCTTC. Residues: CASSQGLAGPSYNEQFF.

CDR3 in DNA: TGTGCCAGCAGTTACGTGGCGGGGGGTGGAAATACGCAGTATTTT. This gives the protein CASSYVAGGGNTQYF. The V and J genes are TRBV6-5 and TRBJ2-3; 8 bases map to TRBD2. CDR1 is MNHEY, CDR2 SVGAGI, per germline. J lost 7 bases, V lost 2 bases, and 8 bases had no gene match. This CDR3 contains 15 residues.

This clonotype was recorded a few times. The chain combines TRBV28 with TRBJ1-6; D perhaps matches TRBD1 (6 bases). V dropped 7 bases and J dropped 9 bases, with 13 bases sitting between them. The CDR3 has 13 amino acids. From germline, CDR1 is MDHEN and CDR2 SYDVKM. The CDR3 reads CASTGPGASPLHF. The CDR3 bases are TGTGCCAGCACCGGGCCGGGGGCTTCACCCCTCCACTTT. The variable domain in full, completed from reference TRBV28 and TRBJ1-6, reads DVKVTQSSRYLVKRTGEKVFLECVQDMDHENMFWYRQDPGLGLRLIYFSYDVKMKEKGDIPEGYSVSREKKERFSLILESASTNQTSMYLCASTGPGASPLHFGNGTRLTVT.

This clonotype occurred a few times. The J gene is TRBJ1-2, the V gene TRBV18; D not resolved. Trimming shortened V by 2 bases and J by 8 bases, and 9 bases separated the two germline ends. Germline CDR1 KGHSH, CDR2 LQKENI. The CDR3 totals 12 residues. The CDR3 region has the DNA TGTGCCAGCTCACCAAGGGTCTACGGCTACACCTTC. Translated: CASSPRVYGYTF.

This clonotype turned up a few times. The chain combines TRBV27 with TRBJ2-6, with 7 bases that match TRBD1. Germline CDR1 and CDR2: MNHEY and SMNVEV (reference sequence). The CDR3 has 20 amino acids. V dropped 3 bases and J dropped 1; count of bases not matched to a gene: 15. CDR3 residues: CASSFPPNGQDLSGANVLTF. The CDR3 nucleotides are TGTGCCAGCAGTTTCCCCCCGAACGGACAGGACCTGTCTGGGGCCAACGTCCTGACTTTC.

The chain combines TRBV5-1 with TRBJ1-2; TRBD1 matches at 8 bases. V trimming: 3 bases; J trimming: 4 bases; junction bases outside the gene matches: 5. The CDR3 totals 14 residues. Germline V CDR1 and CDR2: SGHRS, YFSETQ. CDR3 residues: CASSWGQATYGYTF. The CDR3 DNA reads TGCGCCAGCAGCTGGGGACAGGCAACCTATGGCTACACCTTC.

The chain links TRBV18 to TRBJ2-5; TRBD2 aligns across 10 bases. From germline, CDR1 is KGHSH and CDR2 LQKENI. The CDR3 is 17 residues long. V shed 1 base, J shed 6 bases, and the junction held 11 bases outside the gene matches. The DNA for the CDR3 is TGTGCCAGCTCACCACTGCCCCCAGCGGGGGGGCCGCAGACCCAGTACTTC. As protein: CASSPLPPAGGPQTQYF.

V is TRBV11-2 and J is TRBJ1-1, with no clear D. Germline-derived CDR1 and CDR2 are SGHAT and FQNNGV. The CDR3 has 16 residues. V gave up 6 bases and J gave up 0 bases, with 17 bases separating them. The CDR3 DNA is TGTGCCAGCAGACCCGCCTCTGGACCAATGAACACTGAAGCTTTCTTT. This sequence encodes CASRPASGPMNTEAFF.

The CDR3 DNA is TGCAGTGCGTGGACCCCGGGGGTGGATACGCAGTATTTT. Its translation: CSAWTPGVDTQYF. This rearrangement joins TRBV20-1 to TRBJ2-3; D may be TRBD2 (6 bases). Germline V lookup: CDR1 DFQATT, CDR2 SNEGSKA (reference sequence). Trimming removed 6 bases at V and 6 bases at J, with 16 bases between. This CDR3 comprises 13 residues.

This clonotype appeared many times. The chain recombines TRBV20-1 with TRBJ1-4; TRBD1 aligns across 11 bases. Germline trimming cut 1 base from V and 6 bases from J; bases unmatched to any gene: 1. The V gene's germline CDR1 is DFQATT and CDR2 SNEGSKA (reference sequence). The CDR3 consists of 14 residues. The CDR3 DNA sequence: TGCAGTGCTAGAGTGGGACAGGGGGATGAAAAACTGTTTTTT. Protein sequence: CSARVGQGDEKLFF.

This clonotype was found a few times. The rearrangement links TRBV7-9 to TRBJ2-3; D call uncertain. Germline loops: CDR1 SEHNR, CDR2 FQNEAQ (reference sequence). With 6 bases removed from V and 6 bases from J, the gap between germline ends came to 19 bases. The CDR3 totals 15 residues. This CDR3 reads CASRLPPRIGDTQYF. CDR3 coding DNA: TGTGCCAGCAGGTTGCCCCCGAGGATCGGGGATACGCAGTATTTT.

This clonotype was counted ten times or more. The chain links TRBV29-1 to TRBJ2-1; possible D gene TRBD1, 5 bases. The CDR3 totals 15 residues. Per the germline V gene, CDR1 is SQVTM and CDR2 is ANQGSEA. Trimming removed 4 bases at V and 0 bases at J, with 13 bases between. CDR3 bases: TGCAGCGTTGCGCGTGGGGCCCTCTCCTACAATGAGCAGTTCTTC. Protein: CSVARGALSYNEQFF.

The chain has TRBV12-3 or TRBV12-4 and TRBJ1-6; tentatively, D is TRBD1 (5 bases). This CDR3 spans 14 amino acids. V was pared by 5 bases and J by 5 bases, with 10 bases between. The CDR3, as DNA: TGTGCCAGCAGTCGACAGTCCCATAATTCACCCCTCCACTTT. This codes for CASSRQSHNSPLHF.

This clonotype showed up just a few times. The chain has TRBV6-6 and TRBJ1-2; D uncertain. Trimming left V 4 bases short and J 4 bases short, with 13 bases between. CDR1 is MNHNY and CDR2 is SVGAGI in the germline V gene (reference sequence). The CDR3 contains 14 residues. Here the CDR3 DNA reads TGTGCCAGCAGTTGGTACACAAGTCCCTATGGCTACACCTTC. Translated, it gives CASSWYTSPYGYTF.

This clonotype was counted between two and nine times. The rearrangement joins TRBV7-3 to TRBJ2-2; D not certain. The germline V gene has CDR1 SGHTA and CDR2 FQGTGA. Trimming cost V 2 bases and J 0 bases, with 4 bases left between them. The CDR3 consists of 14 residues. The CDR3 loop reads CASSLEANTGELFF. The CDR3 DNA is TGTGCCAGCAGCTTAGAGGCGAACACCGGGGAGCTGTTTTTT.

This chain links TRBV5-5 with TRBJ2-6; D remains unclear. This CDR3 has 16 residues. Germline V gene lookup returns CDR1 SGHKS and CDR2 YYEKEE (reference sequence). The germline V and J ends were trimmed by 2 bases and 4 bases, with 13 bases remaining between them. Here the CDR3 DNA reads TGTGCCAGCAGCTTTCGACGGCAAAGAGGGGCCAACGTCCTGACTTTC. Amino acids: CASSFRRQRGANVLTF.

The J gene is TRBJ1-2, the V gene TRBV27; 8 positions agree with TRBD1. The germline gives CDR1 MNHEY, CDR2 SMNVEV (reference sequence). This CDR3 comprises 14 residues. Germline trimming cut 3 bases from V and 8 bases from J; bases unmatched to any gene: 8. The CDR3 spells CASSFEDRVGGYTF. The CDR3 DNA reads as TGTGCCAGCAGTTTTGAGGACAGGGTTGGGGGCTACACCTTC.

The chain recombines TRBV25-1 with TRBJ2-5, with D unresolved. CDR3 length: 13 amino acids. Germline V gene sequence: CDR1 MGHDK, CDR2 SYGVNS. The germline V and J ends were trimmed by 1 base and 3 bases, with 6 bases remaining between them. CDR3 nucleotides: TGTGCCAGCAGTGAATGGCAGGAAGAGACCCAGTACTTC. The encoded protein is CASSEWQEETQYF.

The table lists this clonotype with a few counts. J is TRBJ1-5 and V is TRBV5-1; maybe TRBD1 (5 bases). The V and J ends lost 4 bases and 5 bases respectively, with 10 bases between them. Looked up from germline, CDR1 is SGHRS and CDR2 is YFSETQ. The CDR3 spans 13 residues. The CDR3 region has the DNA TGCGCCAGCAGCCAGCTAGGGGATCAGCCCCAGCATTTT. Encoded protein: CASSQLGDQPQHF.

Concerning this clonotype: This may come from a read error, since a much larger clone is one base off. The V call is TRBV5-5, the J call TRBJ2-3; D perhaps matches TRBD1 (6 bases). CDR3 length equals 14 residues. Per the germline V gene, CDR1 is SGHKS and CDR2 is YYEKEE (reference sequence). The CDR3 is CASSSTGFADTKYF. The CDR3 DNA reads TGTGCCAGCAGCTCGACAGGATTCGCAGATACGAAGTATTTT.

This clonotype was detected a few times. The V gene is TRBV4-1, the J gene TRBJ1-2; D not resolved. This CDR3 region has 17 residues. The V end was cut by 0 bases, the J end by 8 bases, with 22 bases between. Germline assignment: CDR1 MGHRA and CDR2 YSYEKL. CDR3 protein: CASSQDSSRTGSGGYTF. The CDR3 DNA follows: TGCGCCAGCAGCCAAGATTCGTCAAGGACGGGCTCCGGGGGCTACACCTTC.

This clonotype was detected a few times. This sequence joins TRBV6-5 and TRBJ2-7, with 11 bases identical to TRBD1. The CDR3 is 16 amino acids. After removal of 6 bases from V and 2 bases from J, the junction contained 9 bases not matched to a gene. Per the germline V gene, CDR1 is MNHEY and CDR2 is SVGAGI. For the CDR3, the DNA is TGTGCCAGCAGGCCAAAACCGGGACAGGGGGCCTACGAGCAGTACTTC. Translated: CASRPKPGQGAYEQYF.